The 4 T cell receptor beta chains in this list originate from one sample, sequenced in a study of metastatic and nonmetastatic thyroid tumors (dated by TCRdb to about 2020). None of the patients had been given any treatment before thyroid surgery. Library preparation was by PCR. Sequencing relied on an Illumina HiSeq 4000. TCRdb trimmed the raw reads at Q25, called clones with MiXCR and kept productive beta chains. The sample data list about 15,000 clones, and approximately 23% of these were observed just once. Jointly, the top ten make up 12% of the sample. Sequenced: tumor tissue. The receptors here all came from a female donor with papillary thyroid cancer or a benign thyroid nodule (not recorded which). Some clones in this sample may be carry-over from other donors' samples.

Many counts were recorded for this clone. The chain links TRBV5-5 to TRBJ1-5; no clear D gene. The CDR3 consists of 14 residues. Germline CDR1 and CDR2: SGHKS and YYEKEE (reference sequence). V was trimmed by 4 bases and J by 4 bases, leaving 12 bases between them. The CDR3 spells CASSARGANQPQHF. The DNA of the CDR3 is TGTGCCAGCAGCGCCCGGGGTGCGAATCAGCCCCAGCATTTT.

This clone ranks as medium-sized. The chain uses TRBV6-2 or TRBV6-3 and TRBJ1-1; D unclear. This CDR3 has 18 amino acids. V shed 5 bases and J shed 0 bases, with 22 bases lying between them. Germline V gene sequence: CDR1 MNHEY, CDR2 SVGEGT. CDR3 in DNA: TGTGCCAGCAGTAGGTATCTGGGGTTTGCGGGGATGAACACTGAAGCTTTCTTT. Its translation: CASSRYLGFAGMNTEAFF.

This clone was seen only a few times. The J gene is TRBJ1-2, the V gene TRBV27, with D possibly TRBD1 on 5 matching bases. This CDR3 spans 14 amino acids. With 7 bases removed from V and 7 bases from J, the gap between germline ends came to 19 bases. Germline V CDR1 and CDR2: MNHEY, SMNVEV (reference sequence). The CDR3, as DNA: TGTGCCAGCAAACGTGGGGACGGTTCTCGTGGCTACACCTTC. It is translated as CASKRGDGSRGYTF.

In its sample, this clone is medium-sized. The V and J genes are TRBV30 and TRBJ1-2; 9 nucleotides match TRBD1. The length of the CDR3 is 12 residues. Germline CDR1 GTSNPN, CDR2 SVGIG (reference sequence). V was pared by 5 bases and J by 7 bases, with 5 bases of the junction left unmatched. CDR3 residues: CAWGDREFGYTF. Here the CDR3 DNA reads TGTGCCTGGGGGGACAGGGAGTTTGGCTACACCTTC.